The 16 T cell receptor beta chains reported below all come from one sample, sequenced in a study of response to subunit inactivated influenza vaccine. TCRdb re-analysed the RT-PCR reads in MiXCR, keeping a single row per CDR3 protein. This table holds roughly 550,000 distinct CDR3 sequences, 20% to 25% found once. Another study also made use of these data, one on T cells expressing NK-cell markers. That work adds: TCR beta cDNA was made by 5'RACE template switching with UMIs.

Here the sequenced sample was CD4+ T cells sorted from PBMCs, taken approximately 12 days after vaccination. These receptors all stem from a man aged 50 to 59 who received an inactivated influenza vaccine.

In DNA form, the CDR3 reads TGTGCCAGCAGCTCCAGGACTAGCGGGAGTCCGGATACGCAGTATTTT. This sequence encodes CASSSRTSGSPDTQYF. The chain employs TRBV7-2 and TRBJ2-3; TRBD2 aligns across 13 bases. Germline CDR1 is SGHTA and CDR2 is FQGNSA. The length of the CDR3 is 16 residues. Trimming took 4 bases from V and 6 from J; bases not matched to a gene: 7.

V usage is TRBV11-2 and J usage is TRBJ2-3; 8 bases line up with TRBD2. The V and J ends lost 5 bases and 1 base, in that order; junction bases with no gene match: 5. This CDR3 region has 15 residues. In germline, CDR1 is SGHAT, CDR2 FQNNGV. DNA of the CDR3: TGTGCCAGCAGCCAATTAGCGGGACGCACAGATACGCAGTATTTT. Protein sequence: CASSQLAGRTDTQYF.

The V gene is TRBV7-8, the J gene TRBJ1-1; D is undetermined. This CDR3 is 14 amino acids long. Deletions cut 4 bases from V and 4 bases from J, with 13 bases between. Looked up from germline, CDR1 is SGHVS and CDR2 is FQNEAQ. In DNA, the CDR3 is TGTGCCAGCAGCTCTCTAGGAGAGGGCACTGAAGCTTTCTTT. Amino acid sequence: CASSSLGEGTEAFF.

This clonotype showed up many times. The genes are TRBV5-1 and TRBJ2-1, with unresolved D. Germline V gives CDR1 SGHRS, CDR2 YFSETQ. Trimming shortened V by 0 bases and J by 7 bases, and 5 bases separated the two germline ends. The CDR3 spans 12 residues. CDR3 in amino acids: CASSLEWNEQFF. The CDR3 DNA sequence: TGCGCCAGCAGCTTGGAATGGAATGAGCAGTTCTTC.

V gene TRBV20-1 combines with J gene TRBJ1-1; tentative D call: TRBD1 (6 bases). V lost 1 base and J 2 bases, leaving 17 bases between the germline ends. Germline-derived CDR1 and CDR2 are DFQATT and SNEGSKA (reference sequence). The CDR3 has 16 amino acids. The CDR3 is CSARGSDTGPNTEAFF. CDR3 nucleotides: TGCAGTGCTAGAGGCTCGGATACAGGGCCTAACACTGAAGCTTTCTTT.

This rearrangement joins TRBV20-1 to TRBJ2-4; 9 nucleotides match TRBD2. From germline, CDR1 is DFQATT and CDR2 SNEGSKA (reference sequence). The CDR3 runs 15 residues. V was pared by 1 base and J by 8 bases, with 9 bases of the junction left unmatched. The CDR3 reads CSARAAGLAGDIQYF. CDR3 bases: TGCAGTGCTAGAGCGGCGGGACTAGCTGGCGACATTCAGTACTTC.

V usage is TRBV6-2 or TRBV6-3 and J usage is TRBJ2-7; D unclear. Germline V CDR1 and CDR2: MNHEY, SVGEGT. This CDR3 region has 14 residues. Trimming removed 8 bases from V and 5 bases from J, with 19 bases in between. CDR3 in DNA: TGTGCCAGCCGTTCGGTTGGGCTCGGCGACGAGCAGTACTTC. This translates into CASRSVGLGDEQYF.

This chain uses TRBV4-1 with TRBJ2-3; D possibly corresponds to TRBD1 (6 bases). Germline loops: CDR1 MGHRA, CDR2 YSYEKL. The CDR3 has 17 amino acids. V was cut by 5 bases and J by 0 bases, with 18 bases left in between. The CDR3 DNA sequence: TGCGCCAGCAGCGCTTTGGTGGGCAGGGGAAGCACAGATACGCAGTATTTT. This encodes CASSALVGRGSTDTQYF.

The rearrangement links TRBV7-2 to TRBJ2-7; D is unclear. The CDR3 consists of 15 residues. CDR1 and CDR2 (germline): SGHTA, FQGNSA. V lost 4 bases to trimming and J lost 2 bases, with 15 bases between them. CDR3 sequence (DNA): TGTGCCAGCAGCTCGAATCTAGGGATACCCTACGAGCAGTACTTC. Its translation is CASSSNLGIPYEQYF.

This chain links TRBV14 with TRBJ2-1; 8 bases line up with TRBD2. CDR3 length equals 14 residues. V gave up 0 bases and J gave up 10 bases; unmatched junction bases: 5. CDR1 and CDR2 from the germline V gene are SGHDN and FVKESK. The CDR3 spells CASSQEVERGEQFF. The CDR3 DNA reads as TGTGCCAGCAGCCAAGAGGTGGAGCGGGGGGAGCAGTTCTTC.

There are a few counts of this clonotype. The chain has TRBV7-2 and TRBJ2-1; D gene unclear. CDR3 length: 11 amino acids. Germline loops: CDR1 SGHTA, CDR2 FQGNSA. V was clipped by 5 bases and J by 10 bases, with 9 bases between them. CDR3 coding DNA: TGTGCCAGCAGCCCTGTGGAGGAGCAGTTCTTC. Protein sequence: CASSPVEEQFF.

A word on this clonotype: A read error may produce the germline difference seen at one junction end. This chain links TRBV11-2 with TRBJ2-3; D gene ambiguous. This CDR3 comprises 12 residues. Germline V CDR1 and CDR2: SGHAT, FQNNGV. The CDR3 nucleotides are TGTGCCAGCAGCTTAGCACCCCCTCATTATACTTTT. Protein sequence: CASSLAPPHYTF.

This clonotype turned up a few times. The chain links TRBV21-1 to TRBJ2-2; TRBD1 is the table's D call, not checked against the DNA. TRBV21-1 is reported as a pseudogene. CDR3 length equals 17 residues. This chain's CDR3 is CASSKGRDPKNTGELFF. The CDR3 bases are TGTGCCAGCAGCAAAGGGCGGGACCCTAAGAACACCGGGGAGCTGTTTTTT.

This clonotype was detected ten times or more. CDR3 DNA: TGCGCCAGCAGCTTCGACCTAGCGGTAAACGAGCAGTACTTC. It translates to CASSFDLAVNEQYF. This sequence joins TRBV5-1 and TRBJ2-7; TRBD2 aligns across 7 bases. Germline trimming cut 2 bases from V and 5 bases from J; bases unmatched to any gene: 7. The CDR3 is made up of 14 amino acids. The germline gives CDR1 SGHRS, CDR2 YFSETQ.

This clonotype appeared a few times. The V and J genes are TRBV28 and TRBJ2-3; 10 bases map to TRBD1. This CDR3 contains 13 residues. Looked up from germline, CDR1 is MDHEN and CDR2 is SYDVKM. V lost 9 bases to trimming and J lost 11 bases; unmatched junction nucleotides: 11. The CDR3 loop is CASQDRGETRQYF. The DNA for the CDR3 is TGTGCCAGTCAGGACAGGGGGGAAACCAGGCAGTATTTT. The whole variable domain, filled in from reference TRBV28 and TRBJ2-3, reads DVKVTQSSRYLVKRTGEKVFLECVQDMDHENMFWYRQDPGLGLRLIYFSYDVKMKEKGDIPEGYSVSREKKERFSLILESASTNQTSMYLCASQDRGETRQYFGPGTRLTVL.

The rearrangement links TRBV18 to TRBJ1-1; D is unclear. The V end lost 5 bases, the J end lost 2 bases, and 21 bases lay between the germline ends. Germline V gene sequence: CDR1 KGHSH, CDR2 LQKENI. The length of the CDR3 is 17 residues. CDR3 sequence: CASSGRTSTRGNTEAFF. In nucleotides, the CDR3 is TGTGCCAGCTCAGGACGCACCAGCACCCGAGGAAACACTGAAGCTTTCTTT.